The 17 T cell receptor beta chains in this list originate from one sample, sequenced in a study of T cell responses to AZD1222 COVID-19 vaccine. Profiled with immunoSEQ multiplex PCR; TCRdb holds only in-frame clones, not every one. The profile shows about 130,000 clones, 90% to 95% of them singletons. The specimen comprised peripheral blood, sampled on day 0 of AZD1222 vaccination. The receptors were gathered from an adult in good health.

V gene TRBV3-1 (or the pseudogene TRBV3-2) combines with J gene TRBJ2-2; D is unresolved. The V end lost 1 base, the J end lost 7 bases, and 16 bases lay between the germline ends. CDR3 length equals 16 residues. The V gene's germline CDR1 is LGHDT and CDR2 YNNKEL (reference sequence). In DNA form, the CDR3 reads TGTGCCAGCAGCCAAGGGCCAGGTAATCTCGGCGGGGAGCTGTTTTTT. Amino acids: CASSQGPGNLGGELFF.

The chain combines TRBV7-9 with TRBJ1-4; TRBD1 matches 9 bases. The CDR3 extends over 14 amino acids. Germline CDR1 and CDR2: SEHNR and FQNEAQ (reference sequence). V trimming: 5 bases; J trimming: 8 bases; junction bases outside the gene matches: 6. The CDR3 DNA reads TGTGCCAGCAGCATGGGACAGGGAGCCGAAAAACTGTTTTTT. This sequence encodes CASSMGQGAEKLFF.

The CDR3: CASSELGERIAGELFF. In nucleotides, the CDR3 is TGTGCCAGCAGTGAATTGGGGGAACGGATAGCCGGGGAGCTGTTTTTT. V and J are TRBV2 and TRBJ2-2; D assignment may be TRBD1 or TRBD2 (5 bases each). Germline V gene lookup returns CDR1 SNHLY and CDR2 FYNNEI. The CDR3 runs 16 residues. The V end was cut by 2 bases, the J end by 6 bases, with 16 bases between.

This clone was counted once. The chain combines TRBV5-1 with TRBJ2-3; possible D gene TRBD2, 5 bases. The V gene's germline CDR1 is SGHRS and CDR2 YFSETQ. This CDR3 is 13 amino acids long. With 3 bases removed from V and 5 bases from J, the gap between germline ends came to 10 bases. CDR3 in amino acids: CASSSLAVDTQYF. The CDR3 DNA reads as TGCGCCAGCAGCTCCCTAGCTGTAGATACGCAGTATTTT.

On this clone: At one of its ends the junction is not consistent with the germline gene, which may arise from a read error. The rearrangement links TRBV10-3 to TRBJ2-7; tentatively, D is TRBD1 or TRBD2 (5 bases each). The CDR3 extends over 16 amino acids. Per the germline V gene, CDR1 is ENHRY and CDR2 is SYGVKD. The CDR3 is CAISKSARDGAYEQYF. CDR3 sequence (DNA): TGTGCCATCAGTAAGTCAGCTCGGGACGGAGCTTACGAGCAGTACTTC.

The V and J genes are TRBV7-8 and TRBJ1-1, with D possibly TRBD1 on 5 matching bases. This CDR3 contains 14 residues. Germline values: CDR1 SGHVS, CDR2 FQNEAQ. Trimming removed 5 bases from V and 6 bases from J, with 16 bases in between. DNA of the CDR3: TGTGCCAGCAGCCCCGCGGGGGAAGTCGCTGAAGCTTTCTTT. This translates into CASSPAGEVAEAFF.

J is TRBJ2-1 and V is TRBV15, with 11 bases identical to TRBD1. The trim removed 7 bases at V and 6 bases at J, leaving 5 bases unmatched. This CDR3 spans 14 amino acids. Germline values: CDR1 LNHNV, CDR2 YYDKDF (reference sequence). CDR3 amino acids: CATTDRGLVNEQFF. The CDR3 nucleotides are TGTGCCACCACGGACAGGGGGCTGGTCAATGAGCAGTTCTTC.

The chain employs TRBV9 and TRBJ1-1; D is undetermined. The CDR3 consists of 15 residues. Germline V gives CDR1 SGDLS, CDR2 YYNGEE. The V gene lost 3 bases and the J gene lost 6 bases, with 18 bases spanning the gap. The CDR3 protein is CASSEWATLGAEAFF. Here the CDR3 DNA reads TGTGCCAGCAGCGAGTGGGCCACATTGGGCGCTGAAGCTTTCTTT.

The CDR3 here is CASSWGTGGETQYF. The CDR3 DNA follows: TGCGCCAGCAGCTGGGGGACAGGGGGAGAGACCCAGTACTTC. V and J are TRBV5-1 and TRBJ2-5, with 11 bases lining up with TRBD1. V dropped 3 bases and J dropped 4; count of bases not matched to a gene: 2. The CDR3 spans 14 residues. CDR1 SGHRS and CDR2 YFSETQ come from the germline V gene. The entire variable domain, with the rest obtained from reference TRBV5-1 and TRBJ2-5, is as follows: KAGVTQTPRYLIKTRGQQVTLSCSPISGHRSVSWYQQTPGQGLQFLFEYFSETQRNKGNFPGRFSGRQFSNSRSEMNVSTLELGDSALYLCASSWGTGGETQYFGPGTRLLVL.

This clone was seen more than once but under ten times. V and J are TRBV7-2 and TRBJ1-2; possible D gene TRBD1, 5 bases. The V gene lost 2 bases and the J gene lost 4 bases, with 14 bases spanning the gap. CDR3 length: 15 amino acids. CDR1 and CDR2 (germline): SGHTA, FQGNSA. CDR3: CASSLIRDPIYGYTF. The CDR3 DNA sequence: TGTGCCAGCAGCTTAATCAGGGACCCAATCTATGGCTACACCTTC.

This chain connects TRBV28 to TRBJ2-1; a weak D match, TRBD2 (5 bases). This CDR3 is 14 amino acids long. Trimming took off 7 bases at V and 2 bases at J, with 12 bases between the two ends. The germline V gene encodes CDR1 MDHEN and CDR2 SYDVKM. The CDR3 DNA follows: TGTGCCAGCACCGATAGCGCGGCCTACAATGAGCAGTTCTTC. Amino acid sequence: CASTDSAAYNEQFF. The full variable domain, with the rest looked up from reference TRBV28 and TRBJ2-1, is DVKVTQSSRYLVKRTGEKVFLECVQDMDHENMFWYRQDPGLGLRLIYFSYDVKMKEKGDIPEGYSVSREKKERFSLILESASTNQTSMYLCASTDSAAYNEQFFGPGTRLTVL.

The rearrangement links TRBV7-9 to TRBJ1-2, with D possibly TRBD1 on 5 matching bases. From germline, CDR1 is SEHNR and CDR2 FQNEAQ (reference sequence). This CDR3 region has 13 residues. Trimming stripped 5 bases from V and 4 bases from J, with 11 bases between. CDR3 DNA sequence: TGTGCCAGCAGCCCCCGCAGGGTCTATGGCTACACCTTC. As protein: CASSPRRVYGYTF. Combining the CDR3 with reference TRBV7-9 and TRBJ1-2 gives the whole variable domain DTGVSQNPRHKITKRGQNVTFRCDPISEHNRLYWYRQTLGQGPEFLTYFQNEAQLEKSRLLSDRFSAERPKGSFSTLEIQRTEQGDSAMYLCASSPRRVYGYTFGSGTRLTVV.

The chain links TRBV7-2 to TRBJ2-7, with TRBD1 matching 11 bases. Germline-derived CDR1 and CDR2 are SGHTA and FQGNSA. This CDR3 has 15 amino acids. Trimming took 3 bases from V and 2 from J; bases not matched to a gene: 3. CDR3 nucleotides: TGTGCCAGCAGCTTGAAGGGACAGGGGGCCTACGAGCAGTACTTC. Its protein product is CASSLKGQGAYEQYF.

The rearrangement links TRBV28 to TRBJ1-5, with 8 bases matching TRBD1. Unmatched junction bases numbered 5, after V lost 3 bases and J lost 7 bases. In germline, CDR1 is MDHEN, CDR2 SYDVKM. CDR3 size: 14 residues. The CDR3 loop reads CASSFEQGVQPQHF. CDR3 coding DNA: TGTGCCAGCAGTTTCGAACAGGGGGTCCAGCCCCAGCATTTT.

This sequence joins TRBV2 and TRBJ1-6; D is unclear. CDR3 length: 12 amino acids. Germline V gives CDR1 SNHLY, CDR2 FYNNEI. Trimming shortened V by 0 bases and J by 15 bases, and 9 bases separated the two germline ends. Here the CDR3 DNA reads TGTGCCAGCAGTGAAGCGGGCCGTGTCCTCCACTTT. Protein product: CASSEAGRVLHF.

The V and J genes are TRBV5-4 and TRBJ1-6; D uncertain. The germline V and J ends were trimmed by 4 bases and 7 bases, with 21 bases remaining between them. Germline V gene data show CDR1 as SGHNT and CDR2 as YYREEE (reference sequence). The CDR3 runs to 17 residues. CDR3: CASSAEPITTSNSPLHF. For the CDR3, the DNA is TGTGCCAGCAGCGCCGAACCGATCACAACCTCCAATTCACCCCTCCACTTT.

The chain combines TRBV11-2 with TRBJ2-5; D is perhaps TRBD2 (5 bases). Between the trimmed V and J ends, which lost 5 bases and 5 bases, there was a span of 18 bases. Germline V gene data show CDR1 as SGHAT and CDR2 as FQNNGV. The CDR3 length is 15 residues. For the CDR3, the DNA is TGTGCCAGCAGCCCATTGACTACTGCCCCCGAGACCCAGTACTTC. It encodes CASSPLTTAPETQYF.